This T cell receptor beta chain comes out of a study of shared T cell receptors in the human thymus. The repertoire was sequenced with immunoSEQ multiplex PCR; TCRdb's copy has only in-frame clones and lacks some. Of over 450,000 clones listed, around three quarters were seen once; the top ten hold around 0.013%. With 3 bases removed from V and 0 bases from J, the gap between germline ends came to 18 bases. Germline assignment: CDR1 MDHEN and CDR2 SYDVKM. The CDR3 sequence is 17 residues long. The sample also formed part of further work on human thymus T cells. That paper notes: All donors were healthy Finnish infants who were undergoing corrective surgery to treat congenital heart defects.

This chain joins TRBV28 and TRBJ2-7, with D maybe TRBD1 (6 bases). Sequenced input: thymocytes. This clonotype was obtained from a boy less than two years old with a congenital heart defect. CDR3 sequence reads: CASSLRRTVESSYEQYF. DNA of the CDR3: TGTGCCAGCAGTTTGCGGCGGACAGTGGAGAGCTCCTACGAGCAGTACTTC.